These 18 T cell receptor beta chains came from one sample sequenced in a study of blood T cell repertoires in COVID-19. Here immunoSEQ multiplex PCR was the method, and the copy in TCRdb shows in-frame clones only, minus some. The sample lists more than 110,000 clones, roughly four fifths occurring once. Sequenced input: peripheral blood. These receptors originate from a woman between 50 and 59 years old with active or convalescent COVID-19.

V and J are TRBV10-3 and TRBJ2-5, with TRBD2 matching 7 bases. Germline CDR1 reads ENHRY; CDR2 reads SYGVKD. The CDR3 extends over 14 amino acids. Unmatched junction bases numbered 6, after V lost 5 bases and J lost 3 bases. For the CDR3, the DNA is TGTGCCATCAGTCCTCTAGCGGACAAAGAGACCCAGTACTTC. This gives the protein CAISPLADKETQYF.

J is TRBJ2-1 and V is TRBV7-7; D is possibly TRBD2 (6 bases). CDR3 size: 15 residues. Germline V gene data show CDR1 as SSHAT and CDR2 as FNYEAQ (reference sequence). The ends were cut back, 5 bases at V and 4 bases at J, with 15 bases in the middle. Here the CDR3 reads CASSKEGRGYNEQFF. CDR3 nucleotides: TGTGCCAGCAGCAAGGAGGGCCGGGGGTACAATGAGCAGTTCTTC.

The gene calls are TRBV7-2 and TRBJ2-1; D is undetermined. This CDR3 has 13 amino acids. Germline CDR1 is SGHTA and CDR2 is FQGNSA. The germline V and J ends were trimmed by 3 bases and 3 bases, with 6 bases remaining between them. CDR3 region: CASSLANYNEQFF. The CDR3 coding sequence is TGTGCCAGCAGCTTGGCCAACTACAATGAGCAGTTCTTC.

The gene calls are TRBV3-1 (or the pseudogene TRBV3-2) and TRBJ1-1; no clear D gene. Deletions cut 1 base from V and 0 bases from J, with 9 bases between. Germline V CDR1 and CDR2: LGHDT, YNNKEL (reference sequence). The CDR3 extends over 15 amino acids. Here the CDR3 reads CASSQGRRMNTEAFF. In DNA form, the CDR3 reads TGTGCCAGCAGCCAAGGTAGGCGGATGAACACTGAAGCTTTCTTT.

CDR3 protein: CASSINPGLAGGEQFF. The DNA of the CDR3 is TGTGCCAGTAGTATTAACCCAGGACTAGCGGGAGGAGAGCAGTTCTTC. The gene calls are TRBV19 and TRBJ2-1, with 14 nucleotides matching TRBD2. Germline CDR1 reads LNHDA; CDR2 reads SQIVND (reference sequence). V lost 3 bases to trimming and J lost 10 bases; unmatched junction nucleotides: 8. CDR3 length equals 16 residues.

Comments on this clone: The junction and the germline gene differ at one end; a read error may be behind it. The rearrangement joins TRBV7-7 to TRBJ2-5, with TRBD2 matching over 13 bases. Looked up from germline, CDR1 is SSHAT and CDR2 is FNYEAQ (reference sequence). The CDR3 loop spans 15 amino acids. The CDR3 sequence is CASSSTSGGQETQYF. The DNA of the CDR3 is TGTGCTAGCAGCTCGACTAGCGGGGGGCAAGAGACCCAGTACTTC.

The CDR3 sequence is CASSLVGRVNEQYF. The CDR3 region has the DNA TGTGCCAGCAGCTTAGTCGGCAGGGTAAACGAGCAGTACTTC. The rearrangement links TRBV7-2 to TRBJ2-7; TRBD1 might be the D (5 bases). The germline gives CDR1 SGHTA, CDR2 FQGNSA. V lost 1 base, J lost 5 bases, and 12 bases lay in between. This CDR3 is 14 amino acids long.

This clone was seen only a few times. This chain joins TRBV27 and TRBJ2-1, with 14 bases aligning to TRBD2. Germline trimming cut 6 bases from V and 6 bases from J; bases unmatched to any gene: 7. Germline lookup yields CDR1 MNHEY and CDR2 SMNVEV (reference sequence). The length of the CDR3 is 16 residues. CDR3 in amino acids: CASRETGTSGSNEQFF. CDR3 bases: TGTGCCAGCAGAGAGACCGGGACTAGCGGGAGCAATGAGCAGTTCTTC.

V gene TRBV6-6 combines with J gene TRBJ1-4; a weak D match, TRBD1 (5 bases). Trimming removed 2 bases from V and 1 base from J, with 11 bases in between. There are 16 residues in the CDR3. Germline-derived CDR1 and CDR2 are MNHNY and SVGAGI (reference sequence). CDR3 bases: TGTGCCAGCAGTTACCCCGCCGGGGGAACTAATGAAAAACTGTTTTTT. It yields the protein CASSYPAGGTNEKLFF.

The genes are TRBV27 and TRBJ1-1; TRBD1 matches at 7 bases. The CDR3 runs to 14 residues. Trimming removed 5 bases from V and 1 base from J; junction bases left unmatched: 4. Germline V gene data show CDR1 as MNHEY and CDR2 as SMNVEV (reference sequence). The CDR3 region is CASSLQGRNTEAFF. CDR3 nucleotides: TGTGCCAGCAGTCTACAGGGGCGGAACACTGAAGCTTTCTTT.

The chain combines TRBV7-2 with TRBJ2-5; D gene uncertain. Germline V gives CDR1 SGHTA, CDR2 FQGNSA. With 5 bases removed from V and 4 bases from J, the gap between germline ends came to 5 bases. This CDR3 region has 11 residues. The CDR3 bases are TGTGCCAGCAGCCCAGGAGAGACCCAGTACTTC. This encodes CASSPGETQYF.

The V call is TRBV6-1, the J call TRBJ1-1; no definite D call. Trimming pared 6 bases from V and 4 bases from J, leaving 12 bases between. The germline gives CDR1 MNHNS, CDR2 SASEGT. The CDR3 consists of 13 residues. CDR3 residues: CASSPAHTTEAFF. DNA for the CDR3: TGTGCCAGCAGCCCAGCGCACACCACTGAAGCTTTCTTT.

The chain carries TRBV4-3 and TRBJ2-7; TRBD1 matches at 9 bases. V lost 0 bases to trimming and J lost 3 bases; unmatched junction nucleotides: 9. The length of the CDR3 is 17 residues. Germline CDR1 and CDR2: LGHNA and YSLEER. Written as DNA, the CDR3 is TGCGCCAGCAGCCAAGATAGAACCGGACAGGGGAGCTACGAGCAGTACTTC. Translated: CASSQDRTGQGSYEQYF.

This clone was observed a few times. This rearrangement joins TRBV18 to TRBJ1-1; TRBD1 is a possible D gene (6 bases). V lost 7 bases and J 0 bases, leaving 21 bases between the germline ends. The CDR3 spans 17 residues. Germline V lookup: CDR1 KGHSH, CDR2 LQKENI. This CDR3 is CASLPSGGRRMNTEAFF. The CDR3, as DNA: TGTGCCAGCTTACCCAGCGGGGGGCGTCGGATGAACACTGAAGCTTTCTTT.

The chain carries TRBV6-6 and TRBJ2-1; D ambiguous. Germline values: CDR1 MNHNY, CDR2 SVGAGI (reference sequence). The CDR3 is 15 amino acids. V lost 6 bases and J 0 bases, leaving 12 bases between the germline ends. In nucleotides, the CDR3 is TGTGCCAGCAGCCTCTACCTGAGCTCCTACAATGAGCAGTTCTTC. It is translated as CASSLYLSSYNEQFF.

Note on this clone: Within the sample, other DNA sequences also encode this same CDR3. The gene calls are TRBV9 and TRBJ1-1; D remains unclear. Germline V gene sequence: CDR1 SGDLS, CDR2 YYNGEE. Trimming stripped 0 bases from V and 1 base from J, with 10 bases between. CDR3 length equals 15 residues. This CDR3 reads CASSVGGAGNTEAFF. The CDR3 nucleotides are TGTGCCAGCAGCGTAGGAGGAGCGGGGAACACTGAAGCTTTCTTT.

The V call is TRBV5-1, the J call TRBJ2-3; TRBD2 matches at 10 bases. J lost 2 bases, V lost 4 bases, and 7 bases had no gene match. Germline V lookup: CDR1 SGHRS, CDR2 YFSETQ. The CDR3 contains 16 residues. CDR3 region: CASSRLLAGSTDTQYF. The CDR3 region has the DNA TGCGCCAGCAGCCGCCTACTAGCGGGGTCCACAGATACGCAGTATTTT.

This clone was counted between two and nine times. The CDR3 nucleotides read TGTGCCAGTAGTAACCCGCGACAGGCGATTCAGCCCCAGCATTTT. Translating gives CASSNPRQAIQPQHF. V and J are TRBV19 and TRBJ1-5; D perhaps matches TRBD1 (6 bases). The V gene's germline CDR1 is LNHDA and CDR2 SQIVND (reference sequence). Trimming took 4 bases from V and 6 from J, leaving 16 bases between them. The CDR3 sequence is 15 residues long.